This T cell receptor (beta chain) emerged from a study of PD-L1 blockade in urothelial cancer. The CDR3 extends over 14 amino acids. V trimming: 4 bases; J trimming: 3 bases; junction bases outside the gene matches: 4. Germline V lookup: CDR1 KGHSH, CDR2 LQKENI. Libraries were prepared by immunoSEQ multiplex PCR; TCRdb keeps only in-frame clonotypes and omits some of them. The sample carries about 50,000 clones, around nine tenths recorded once. Time point specified: peripheral blood 6 weeks after treatment start. The receptor was isolated from a man in his fifties or sixties with urothelial cancer. This specimen consisted of PBMCs, obtained around atezolizumab (anti-PD-L1) treatment. The chain recombines TRBV18 with TRBJ2-3; TRBD1 matches at 7 bases. The CDR3 region has the DNA TGTGCCAGCTCACGACAGGGTACAACAGATACGCAGTATTTT. It yields the protein CASSRQGTTDTQYF.